These T cell receptor beta chains were read from a single sample in a study of shared clonotypes between healthy human individuals. The repertoire was sequenced with immunoSEQ multiplex PCR; TCRdb's copy has only in-frame clones and lacks some. The table lists 2,500,000 or so clones, more than 85% of them singletons, with around 0.37% in the top ten. Specimen: naive CD4+ T cells from PBMCs. Source of these receptors: a man aged 18 to 30 in good health. Some clones in this sample may be carry-over from other donors' samples. Both conserved end residues are trimmed from each CDR3. Each record gives: J gene, V gene, CDR3 protein.

J gene: TRBJ2-7; V gene: TRBV5-1; CDR3 protein: ASSLARQPMDEQY
J gene: TRBJ1-4; V gene: TRBV7-3; CDR3 protein: ASSLTTVPNEKLF
J gene: TRBJ2-3; V gene: TRBV19; CDR3 protein: ASSMRQRSTDTQY
J gene: TRBJ1-1; V gene: TRBV28; CDR3 protein: ASSYAGGERTEAF
J gene: TRBJ1-1; V gene: TRBV5-6; CDR3 protein: ASSLGTGHGDTEAF
J gene: TRBJ1-5; V gene: TRBV30; CDR3 protein: AWSVDSNQPQH
J gene: TRBJ2-5; V gene: TRBV6-6; CDR3 protein: ASSYSLRGQETQY
J gene: TRBJ1-2; V gene: TRBV6-5; CDR3 protein: ASNDREQSGGYT
J gene: TRBJ1-1; V gene: TRBV6-1; CDR3 protein: ASSEGGPMGVRNTEAF
J gene: TRBJ2-3; V gene: TRBV7-9; CDR3 protein: ASSPIAGVSDTQY
J gene: TRBJ1-1; V gene: TRBV7-8; CDR3 protein: ASSQDRNTEAF
J gene: TRBJ1-1; V gene: TRBV7-3; CDR3 protein: ASSLTLNGQGGEAF
J gene: TRBJ1-4; V gene: TRBV7-9; CDR3 protein: ASSSRATNEKLF
J gene: TRBJ1-2; V gene: TRBV9; CDR3 protein: ASSPTGLSPYGYT
J gene: TRBJ2-2; V gene: TRBV5-1; CDR3 protein: ASSLEQGQTGELF
J gene: TRBJ2-3; V gene: TRBV29-1; CDR3 protein: SVEGALTYTQY
J gene: TRBJ2-6; V gene: TRBV7-2; CDR3 protein: ASSLARTASSGANVLT
J gene: TRBJ2-7; V gene: TRBV28; CDR3 protein: ASTGGRQGAQNEQY
J gene: TRBJ2-2; V gene: TRBV5-1; CDR3 protein: ASSFPSGNTGELF
J gene: TRBJ2-5; V gene: TRBV27; CDR3 protein: ASSLLGTYGETQY
J gene: TRBJ1-5; V gene: TRBV28; CDR3 protein: ASSLLGSNQPQH
J gene: TRBJ2-5; V gene: TRBV7-6; CDR3 protein: ASSRTSGVKETQY
J gene: TRBJ1-1; V gene: TRBV28; CDR3 protein: ASTPRGGVAF
J gene: TRBJ1-2; V gene: TRBV5-1; CDR3 protein: ASSWTGQGARGYT
J gene: TRBJ1-5; V gene: TRBV6-1; CDR3 protein: ASSERVGTNQPQH
J gene: TRBJ1-4; V gene: TRBV28; CDR3 protein: ASSSPGLNEKLF
J gene: TRBJ2-3; V gene: TRBV5-1; CDR3 protein: ASSRGYRGTDTQY
J gene: TRBJ1-1; V gene: TRBV28; CDR3 protein: ASSGPVTEAF
J gene: TRBJ1-5; V gene: TRBV4-1; CDR3 protein: ASSQGKGRQPQH
J gene: TRBJ2-1; V gene: TRBV19; CDR3 protein: ASRPRRTTYNEQF
J gene: TRBJ2-3; V gene: TRBV6-1; CDR3 protein: ASSDGLAGGGVTDTQY
J gene: TRBJ1-4; V gene: TRBV7-3; CDR3 protein: ASSLYGLGQADEKLF
J gene: TRBJ2-1; V gene: TRBV7-8; CDR3 protein: ASSLEPVYNEQF
J gene: TRBJ2-3; V gene: TRBV7-9; CDR3 protein: ASSRRQLAGPLSDTQY
J gene: TRBJ2-1; V gene: TRBV30; CDR3 protein: AWSRGSGRPNEQF
J gene: TRBJ2-1; V gene: TRBV9; CDR3 protein: ASSRTSDIVWNEQF
J gene: TRBJ1-5; V gene: TRBV5-4; CDR3 protein: ASSLQGVNQPQH
J gene: TRBJ2-3; V gene: TRBV30; CDR3 protein: AWTGSGSSTDTQY
J gene: TRBJ2-2; V gene: TRBV6-1; CDR3 protein: ASSLKLLGELF
J gene: TRBJ1-2; V gene: TRBV28; CDR3 protein: ATSDISGYT
J gene: TRBJ2-5; V gene: TRBV5-1; CDR3 protein: ASSTGLAANQETQY
J gene: TRBJ2-1; V gene: TRBV2; CDR3 protein: ASTFPGDEQF
J gene: TRBJ2-7; V gene: TRBV10-3; CDR3 protein: AIMTGLAGGYEQY
J gene: TRBJ2-3; V gene: TRBV5-1; CDR3 protein: ASSANTVQGQY
J gene: TRBJ1-2; V gene: TRBV27; CDR3 protein: ATSRGGRGYT
J gene: TRBJ1-2; V gene: TRBV5-1; CDR3 protein: ASSLAQGVGSPTAGYGYT
J gene: TRBJ2-3; V gene: TRBV5-5; CDR3 protein: ASSRTGGVDTQY
J gene: TRBJ2-3; V gene: TRBV5-1; CDR3 protein: ASSQDRGGSDTQY
J gene: TRBJ2-7; V gene: TRBV27; CDR3 protein: ASRLRDEQY
J gene: TRBJ2-1; V gene: TRBV5-4; CDR3 protein: ASSLGNGARPNEQF
J gene: TRBJ2-5; V gene: TRBV23-1; CDR3 protein: ASSQPIPLDGRPTETQY
J gene: TRBJ2-2; V gene: TRBV5-4; CDR3 protein: ASTPQAAGRDTGELF
J gene: TRBJ2-1; V gene: TRBV28; CDR3 protein: ASSLIGSYNEQF